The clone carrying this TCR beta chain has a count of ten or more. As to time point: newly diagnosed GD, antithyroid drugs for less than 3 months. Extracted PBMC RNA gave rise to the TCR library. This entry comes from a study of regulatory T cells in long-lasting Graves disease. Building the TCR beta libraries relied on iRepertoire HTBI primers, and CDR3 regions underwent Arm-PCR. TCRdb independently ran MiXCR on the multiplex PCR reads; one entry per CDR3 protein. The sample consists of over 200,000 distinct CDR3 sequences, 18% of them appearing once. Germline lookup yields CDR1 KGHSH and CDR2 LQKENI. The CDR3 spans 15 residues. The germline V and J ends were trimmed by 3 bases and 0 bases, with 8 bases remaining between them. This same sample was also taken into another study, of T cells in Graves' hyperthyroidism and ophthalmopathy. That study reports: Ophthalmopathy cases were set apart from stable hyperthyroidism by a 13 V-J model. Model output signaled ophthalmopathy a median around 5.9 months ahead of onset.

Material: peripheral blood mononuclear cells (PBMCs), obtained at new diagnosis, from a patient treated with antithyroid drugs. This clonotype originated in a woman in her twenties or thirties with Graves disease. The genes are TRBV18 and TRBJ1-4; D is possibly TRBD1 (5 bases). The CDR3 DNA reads TGTGCCAGCTCACCCCAGGGAACAACTAATGAAAAACTGTTTTTT. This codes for CASSPQGTTNEKLFF.